This T cell receptor beta chain was found in a study of blood T cell repertoires in COVID-19. At the level of the study: Spain, Italy and the United States supplied samples that represented acute and convalescent COVID-19. Sources were T cells, B-cell-depleted T cells, or PBMCs; the material itself was cDNA or gDNA.

Original processing methods: Nucleated cell counts were estimated from reference gene primer amplification. Here immunoSEQ multiplex PCR was the method, and the copy in TCRdb shows in-frame clones only, minus some. V, J and clone size derive from that table, while D and trimming were established from the DNA sequence. This sample yields about 190,000 clones, of which less than 80% are seen a single time; 12% belongs to the top ten. Regarding this clone: One end of the junction is discordant with germline, which a read error may explain.

Germline lookup yields CDR1 SGHRS and CDR2 YFSETQ. This CDR3 spans 15 amino acids. The TCR originated in a woman aged 50 to 60 with acute or convalescent COVID-19. The genes are TRBV5-1 and TRBJ2-7, with a weak D call TRBD2 (7 bases). The sample taken for sequencing was peripheral blood. DNA of the CDR3: TGTGCCAGCAGCTTGGAGGGGGGGGGAGGGCGAGAGCAGTACTTC. As protein: CASSLEGGGGREQYF.